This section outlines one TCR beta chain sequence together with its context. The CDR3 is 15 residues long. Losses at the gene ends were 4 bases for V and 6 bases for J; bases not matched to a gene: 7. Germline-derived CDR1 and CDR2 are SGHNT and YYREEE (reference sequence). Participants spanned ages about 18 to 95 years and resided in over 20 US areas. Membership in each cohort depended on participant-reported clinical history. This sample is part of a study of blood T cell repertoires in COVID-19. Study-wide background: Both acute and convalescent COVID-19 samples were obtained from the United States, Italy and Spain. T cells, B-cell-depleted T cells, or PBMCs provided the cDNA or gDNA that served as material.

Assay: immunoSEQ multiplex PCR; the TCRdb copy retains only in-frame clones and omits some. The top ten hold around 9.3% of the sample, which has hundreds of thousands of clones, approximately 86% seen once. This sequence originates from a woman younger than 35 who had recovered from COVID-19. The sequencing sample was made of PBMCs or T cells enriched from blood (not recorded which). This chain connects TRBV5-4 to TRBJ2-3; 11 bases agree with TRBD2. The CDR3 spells CASSLSGRAVDTQYF. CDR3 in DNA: TGTGCCAGCAGCCTTAGCGGGAGGGCCGTGGATACGCAGTATTTT.